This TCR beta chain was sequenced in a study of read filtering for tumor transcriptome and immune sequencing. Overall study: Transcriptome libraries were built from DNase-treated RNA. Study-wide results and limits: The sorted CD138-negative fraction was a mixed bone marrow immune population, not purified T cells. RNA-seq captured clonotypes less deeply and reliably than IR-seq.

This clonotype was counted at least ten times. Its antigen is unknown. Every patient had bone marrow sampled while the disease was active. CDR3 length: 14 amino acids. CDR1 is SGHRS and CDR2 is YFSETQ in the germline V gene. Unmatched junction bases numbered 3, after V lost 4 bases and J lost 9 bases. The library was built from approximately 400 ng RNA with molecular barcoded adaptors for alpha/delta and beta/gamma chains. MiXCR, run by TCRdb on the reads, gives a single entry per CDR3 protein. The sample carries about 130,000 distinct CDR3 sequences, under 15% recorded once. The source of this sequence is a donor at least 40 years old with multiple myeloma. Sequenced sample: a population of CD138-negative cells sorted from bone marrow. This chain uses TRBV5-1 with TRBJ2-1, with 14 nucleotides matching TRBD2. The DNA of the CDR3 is TGCGCCAGCAGCCCAGGACTAGCGGGAGGTGAGCAGTTCTTC. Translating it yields CASSPGLAGGEQFF.